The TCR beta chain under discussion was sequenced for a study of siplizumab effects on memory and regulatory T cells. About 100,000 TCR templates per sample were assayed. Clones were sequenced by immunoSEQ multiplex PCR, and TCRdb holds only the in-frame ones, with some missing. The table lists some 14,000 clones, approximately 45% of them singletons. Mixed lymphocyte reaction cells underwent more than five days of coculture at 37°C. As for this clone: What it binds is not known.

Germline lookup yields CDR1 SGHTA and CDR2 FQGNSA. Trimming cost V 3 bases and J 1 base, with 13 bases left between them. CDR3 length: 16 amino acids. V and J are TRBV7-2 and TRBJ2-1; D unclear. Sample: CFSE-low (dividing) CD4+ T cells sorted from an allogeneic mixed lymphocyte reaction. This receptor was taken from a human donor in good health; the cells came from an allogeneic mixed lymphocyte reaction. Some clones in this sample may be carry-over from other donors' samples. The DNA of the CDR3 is TGTGCCAGCAGCTTGGGGTTGGCTGGATCCTACAATGAGCAGTTCTTC. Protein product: CASSLGLAGSYNEQFF.